Following are 30 T cell receptor beta chains from one sample sequenced in a study of long-term antiretroviral therapy in people with HIV. Survey level was the resolution at which the v3.0 immunoSEQ assay ran. Method: immunoSEQ multiplex PCR; TCRdb's copy keeps in-frame clones and lacks some. This table holds roughly 28,000 clones, around 93% found once. The sequenced sample was unsorted PBMCs, obtained 5.3 years after starting antiretroviral therapy. All receptors derive from a man over 45 with HIV.

The gene calls are TRBV30 and TRBJ1-2; 7 nucleotides align to TRBD1. CDR3 length: 15 amino acids. The ends lost 2 bases at V and 2 bases at J; junction bases unmatched: 8. CDR1 and CDR2 (germline): GTSNPN, SVGIG (reference sequence). The CDR3 DNA is TGTGCCTGGAGTCCGACAGGGCGAAGAAACTATGGCTACACCTTC. This gives the protein CAWSPTGRRNYGYTF.

The rearrangement links TRBV9 to TRBJ2-1; D uncertain. CDR3 length: 14 residues. Germline V gene lookup returns CDR1 SGDLS and CDR2 YYNGEE. V lost 4 bases, J lost 5 bases, and 13 bases lay in between. DNA of the CDR3: TGTGCCAGCAGCACTTATGGACGGGACAATGAGCAGTTCTTC. Protein product: CASSTYGRDNEQFF.

The rearrangement uses TRBV7-2 and TRBJ1-6, with a weak D call TRBD1 (6 bases). Trimming left V 1 base short and J 7 bases short, with 11 bases between. This CDR3 comprises 15 residues. Looked up from germline, CDR1 is SGHTA and CDR2 is FQGNSA. CDR3 amino acids: CASSLGTGYNSPLHF. The CDR3 nucleotides read TGTGCCAGCAGCTTAGGAACAGGGTACAATTCACCCCTCCACTTT.

The chain is built from TRBV6-1 and TRBJ2-2; 11 bases fit TRBD2. V shed 4 bases and J 6 bases; nucleotides not matched to a gene: 4. Germline CDR1 reads MNHNS; CDR2 reads SASEGT. The CDR3 length is 15 residues. CDR3 residues: CASSGLAGGPGELFF. For the CDR3, the DNA is TGTGCCAGCAGTGGGTTAGCGGGGGGGCCCGGGGAGCTGTTTTTT.

The V call is TRBV15, the J call TRBJ2-3, with 7 bases identical to TRBD2. Germline V CDR1 and CDR2: LNHNV, YYDKDF (reference sequence). CDR3 size: 14 residues. V shed 4 bases and J 1 base; nucleotides not matched to a gene: 2. CDR3 nucleotide sequence: TGTGCCACCAGCACGAGCGGGGGCACAGATACGCAGTATTTT. This codes for CATSTSGGTDTQYF. Together with reference TRBV15 and TRBJ2-3, the CDR3 gives the full variable domain: DAMVIQNPRYQVTQFGKPVTLSCSQTLNHNVMYWYQQKSSQAPKLLFHYYDKDFNNEADTPDNFQSRRPNTSFCFLDIRSPGLGDTAMYLCATSTSGGTDTQYFGPGTRLTVL.

The chain couples TRBV7-9 to TRBJ1-2; D is ambiguous. Trimming shortened V by 5 bases and J by 4 bases, and 11 bases separated the two germline ends. The CDR3 runs to 13 residues. Germline CDR1 reads SEHNR; CDR2 reads FQNEAQ (reference sequence). The CDR3 nucleotides read TGTGCCAGCAGCCTTCAGACTCTCTATGGCTACACCTTC. It codes for CASSLQTLYGYTF.

The chain combines TRBV5-4 with TRBJ2-1, with D maybe TRBD2 (6 bases). CDR1 and CDR2 from the germline V gene are SGHNT and YYREEE (reference sequence). The CDR3 has 15 amino acids. Trimming pared 4 bases from V and 0 bases from J, leaving 11 bases between. DNA of the CDR3: TGTGCCAGCAGCACTCGGGGGTCCTCCTACAATGAGCAGTTCTTC. This gives the protein CASSTRGSSYNEQFF.

The chain carries TRBV19 and TRBJ2-3; TRBD1 aligns across 11 bases. Trimming at V came to 4 bases and at J to 4 bases, leaving 4 bases not matched to a gene. The CDR3 has 15 residues. In germline, CDR1 is LNHDA, CDR2 SQIVND (reference sequence). The CDR3 coding sequence is TGTGCCAGTAGTACTCCGGGACAGGGGGCAGATACGCAGTATTTT. The encoded protein is CASSTPGQGADTQYF.

This chain uses TRBV7-2 with TRBJ1-1; D gene uncertain. The length of the CDR3 is 13 residues. V was clipped by 5 bases and J by 11 bases, with 18 bases between them. The germline CDR1 and CDR2 sequences are SGHTA and FQGNSA. The CDR3 sequence: CASSPLVDRRAFF. The CDR3 bases are TGTGCCAGCAGCCCCCTAGTGGATCGGCGGGCTTTCTTT.

The genes are TRBV11-3 and TRBJ2-1; 8 bases agree with TRBD1. This CDR3 region has 14 residues. Germline lookup yields CDR1 SGHNT and CDR2 YENEEA. The V segment lost 4 bases and the J segment 6 bases; nucleotides outside the gene matches: 5. The DNA of the CDR3 is TGTGCCAGCAGCTGGGGACAGGCATCCAATGAGCAGTTCTTC. This codes for CASSWGQASNEQFF.

This chain uses TRBV11-2 with TRBJ2-3; 9 bases are a match to TRBD2. Trimming removed 1 base from V and 9 bases from J; junction bases left unmatched: 5. The CDR3 loop spans 14 amino acids. The germline gives CDR1 SGHAT, CDR2 FQNNGV. CDR3 bases: TGTGCCAGCAGCTTAGTTGGTAGCGGGGGAACGCAGTATTTT. This gives the protein CASSLVGSGGTQYF.

The gene calls are TRBV5-6 and TRBJ2-7; D is uncertain. The CDR3 length is 14 residues. The germline CDR1 and CDR2 sequences are SGHDT and YYEEEE. Trimming stripped 4 bases from V and 3 bases from J, with 14 bases between. This chain's CDR3 is CASSPRTLFYEQYF. The CDR3, as DNA: TGTGCCAGCAGCCCAAGGACCCTTTTCTACGAGCAGTACTTC.

The chain uses TRBV6-1 and TRBJ1-1, with unresolved D. The CDR3 has 12 residues. The V gene's germline CDR1 is MNHNS and CDR2 SASEGT. Trimming cost V 1 base and J 6 bases, with 6 bases left between them. The CDR3 is CASSEGQAEAFF. CDR3 bases: TGTGCCAGCAGTGAAGGGCAGGCTGAAGCTTTCTTT.

CDR3 DNA sequence: TGTGCCAGCAGTTTTGGACAGTCGGTCACAGATACGCAGTATTTT. Its translation: CASSFGQSVTDTQYF. The chain employs TRBV28 and TRBJ2-3; D possibly corresponds to TRBD1 (6 bases). The CDR3 extends over 15 amino acids. CDR1 is MDHEN, CDR2 SYDVKM, per germline. Trimming took 3 bases from V and 2 from J, leaving 12 bases between them.

The chain combines TRBV29-1 with TRBJ2-7, with TRBD2 matching over 11 bases. The junction had 4 bases not matched to a gene; V was cut back by 6 bases and J by 0 bases. The CDR3 totals 14 residues. Germline CDR1 is SQVTM and CDR2 is ANQGSEA. The CDR3 region has the DNA TGCAGCGTCGTCACTAGCGGGAGCTCCTACGAGCAGTACTTC. It encodes CSVVTSGSSYEQYF.

V is TRBV29-1 and J is TRBJ1-1; D might be TRBD1 (6 bases). The CDR3 covers 14 residues. The V and J ends lost 4 bases and 2 bases respectively, with 14 bases between them. In germline, CDR1 is SQVTM, CDR2 ANQGSEA. CDR3 in amino acids: CSVGSTGANTEAFF. The DNA for the CDR3 is TGCAGCGTTGGTTCGACAGGAGCTAACACTGAAGCTTTCTTT.

J is TRBJ2-3 and V is TRBV7-2, with TRBD2 matching 8 bases. The V gene end was trimmed by 5 bases and the J gene end by 3 bases; junction bases not matched to a gene: 7. CDR1 SGHTA and CDR2 FQGNSA come from the germline V gene. The CDR3 sequence is 15 residues long. This CDR3 reads CASSRSGGQTDTQYF. CDR3 DNA: TGTGCCAGCAGCCGCTCGGGGGGGCAGACAGATACGCAGTATTTT.

The chain combines TRBV7-9 with TRBJ1-1; the match to TRBD1 covers 9 bases. Germline assignment: CDR1 SEHNR and CDR2 FQNEAQ (reference sequence). The V gene end was trimmed by 5 bases and the J gene end by 12 bases; junction bases not matched to a gene: 10. The CDR3 is made up of 13 amino acids. The CDR3 sequence: CASSQPGQGKTFF. The CDR3 DNA sequence: TGTGCCAGCAGCCAACCGGGACAGGGAAAAACTTTCTTT. Combining the CDR3 with reference TRBV7-9 and TRBJ1-1 gives the whole variable domain DTGVSQNPRHKITKRGQNVTFRCDPISEHNRLYWYRQTLGQGPEFLTYFQNEAQLEKSRLLSDRFSAERPKGSFSTLEIQRTEQGDSAMYLCASSQPGQGKTFFGQGTRLTVV.

This clone appeared a single time. The rearrangement uses TRBV6-1 and TRBJ2-7; TRBD1 matches 12 bases. There are 18 residues in the CDR3. Germline V gene lookup returns CDR1 MNHNS and CDR2 SASEGT. Trimming removed 4 bases from V and 2 bases from J; junction bases left unmatched: 12. Here the CDR3 DNA reads TGTGCCAGCAGTGGCGGGACAGGGGGCACGGTCCCTCCCTACGAGCAGTACTTC. Encoded protein: CASSGGTGGTVPPYEQYF.

The genes are TRBV30 and TRBJ1-1, with D tentatively TRBD1 (6 bases). Germline V lookup: CDR1 GTSNPN, CDR2 SVGIG (reference sequence). This CDR3 spans 14 amino acids. Trimming cost V 2 bases and J 4 bases, with 14 bases left between them. Here the CDR3 reads CAWSPHTGTTEAFF. The CDR3 DNA is TGTGCCTGGAGTCCTCATACAGGGACCACTGAAGCTTTCTTT.

This chain connects TRBV30 to TRBJ2-7; D not certain. The germline V gene encodes CDR1 GTSNPN and CDR2 SVGIG (reference sequence). The CDR3 is made up of 11 amino acids. V lost 6 bases, J lost 6 bases, and 12 bases lay in between. For the CDR3, the DNA is TGTGCCTGCTCTTCCCGAACCGAGCAGTACTTC. Protein: CACSSRTEQYF.

The chain is built from TRBV18 and TRBJ1-4, with a tentative D call TRBD1 (6 bases). Germline V gives CDR1 KGHSH, CDR2 LQKENI. Trimming cost V 3 bases and J 8 bases, with 10 bases left between them. This CDR3 is 13 amino acids long. The CDR3 coding sequence is TGTGCCAGCTCACCGGACAGTACCGAAAAACTGTTTTTT. This sequence encodes CASSPDSTEKLFF.

V gene TRBV5-6 combines with J gene TRBJ2-3; 13 positions agree with TRBD2. Germline CDR1 and CDR2: SGHDT and YYEEEE. The CDR3 extends over 18 amino acids. Losses at the gene ends were 0 bases for V and 4 bases for J; bases not matched to a gene: 8. The CDR3 coding sequence is TGTGCCAGCAGCTTGGAGGGACTAGCGGGGACTGGACCAGATACGCAGTATTTT. Translation gives CASSLEGLAGTGPDTQYF.

The chain links TRBV5-6 to TRBJ1-4; TRBD1 might be the D (5 bases). V was cut by 4 bases and J by 4 bases, with 14 bases left in between. The CDR3 has 15 amino acids. Germline CDR1 and CDR2: SGHDT and YYEEEE. CDR3 in amino acids: CASSDPLGRNEKLFF. The DNA for the CDR3 is TGTGCCAGCAGCGACCCTTTGGGGCGTAATGAAAAACTGTTTTTT.

The chain has TRBV4-2 and TRBJ1-2; 7 bases line up with TRBD1. CDR3 length: 13 residues. CDR1 and CDR2 from the germline V gene are LGHNA and YNFKEQ. V lost 5 bases and J lost 6; bases outside the gene matches: 6. The CDR3 spells CASSLDRAHGYTF. The CDR3 bases are TGTGCCAGCAGCTTAGACAGGGCTCATGGCTACACCTTC.

The chain couples TRBV5-6 to TRBJ2-3; the D gene is possibly TRBD2 (7 bases). The CDR3 is made up of 15 amino acids. Germline CDR1 is SGHDT and CDR2 is YYEEEE. Trimming cost V 0 bases and J 5 bases, with 13 bases left between them. This CDR3 is CASSLGGGAVDTQYF. The CDR3, as DNA: TGTGCCAGCAGCTTGGGTGGGGGGGCGGTAGATACGCAGTATTTT.

The chain uses TRBV19 and TRBJ1-2; D is uncertain. Germline V gene sequence: CDR1 LNHDA, CDR2 SQIVND (reference sequence). Trimming shortened V by 8 bases and J by 5 bases, and 15 bases separated the two germline ends. This CDR3 comprises 13 residues. CDR3: CASYNLVGYGYTF. As DNA, the CDR3 is TGTGCCAGTTATAACCTAGTAGGGTATGGCTACACCTTC.

The chain is built from TRBV5-1 and TRBJ1-6, with unresolved D. The CDR3 consists of 15 residues. Germline-derived CDR1 and CDR2 are SGHRS and YFSETQ. V was pared by 1 base and J by 5 bases, with 10 bases between. CDR3 in DNA: TGCGCCAGCAGCTTGAACTTCGGGAATAATTCACCCCTCCACTTT. Translation: CASSLNFGNNSPLHF. Variable domain in full (rest from reference TRBV5-1 and TRBJ1-6): KAGVTQTPRYLIKTRGQQVTLSCSPISGHRSVSWYQQTPGQGLQFLFEYFSETQRNKGNFPGRFSGRQFSNSRSEMNVSTLELGDSALYLCASSLNFGNNSPLHFGNGTRLTVT.

The genes are TRBV7-8 and TRBJ2-7; 11 bases agree with TRBD1. Germline V gene data show CDR1 as SGHVS and CDR2 as FQNEAQ. The CDR3 runs to 15 residues. The trim removed 5 bases at V and 6 bases at J, leaving 9 bases unmatched. CDR3 sequence reads: CASSHRDRGFGEQYF. DNA of the CDR3: TGTGCCAGCAGCCACCGGGACAGGGGGTTCGGCGAGCAGTACTTC.

This clone occurred once. The rearrangement links TRBV4-1 to TRBJ1-4; TRBD1 might be the D (6 bases). In germline, CDR1 is MGHRA, CDR2 YSYEKL. The ends were cut back, 0 bases at V and 4 bases at J, with 12 bases in the middle. This CDR3 contains 16 residues. Written as DNA, the CDR3 is TGCGCCAGCAGCCAAGATCCGACAGGTCTTAATGAAAAACTGTTTTTT. It specifies CASSQDPTGLNEKLFF.